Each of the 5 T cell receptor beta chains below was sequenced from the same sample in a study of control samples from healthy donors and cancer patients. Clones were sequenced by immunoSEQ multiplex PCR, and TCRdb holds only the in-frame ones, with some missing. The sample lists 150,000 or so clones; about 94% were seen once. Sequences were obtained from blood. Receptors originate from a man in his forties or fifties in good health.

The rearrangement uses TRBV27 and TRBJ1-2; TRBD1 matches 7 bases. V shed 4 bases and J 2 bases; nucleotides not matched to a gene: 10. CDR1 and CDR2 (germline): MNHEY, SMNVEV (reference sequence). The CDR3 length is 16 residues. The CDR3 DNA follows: TGTGCCAGCAGTTCACGACAGGGCCTCCCGAACTATGGCTACACCTTC. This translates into CASSSRQGLPNYGYTF.

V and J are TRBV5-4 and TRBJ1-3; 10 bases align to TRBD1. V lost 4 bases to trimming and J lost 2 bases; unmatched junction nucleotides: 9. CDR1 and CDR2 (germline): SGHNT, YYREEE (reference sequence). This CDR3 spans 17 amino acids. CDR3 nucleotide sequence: TGTGCCAGCAGCCCCCGAGGGGGACAGGGGACTGGAAACACCATATATTTT. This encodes CASSPRGGQGTGNTIYF.

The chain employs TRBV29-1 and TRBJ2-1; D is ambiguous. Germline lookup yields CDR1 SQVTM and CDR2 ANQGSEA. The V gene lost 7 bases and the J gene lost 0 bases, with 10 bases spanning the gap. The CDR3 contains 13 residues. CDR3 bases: TGCAGCGCCTGTATGGGCTCCTACAATGAGCAGTTCTTC. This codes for CSACMGSYNEQFF.

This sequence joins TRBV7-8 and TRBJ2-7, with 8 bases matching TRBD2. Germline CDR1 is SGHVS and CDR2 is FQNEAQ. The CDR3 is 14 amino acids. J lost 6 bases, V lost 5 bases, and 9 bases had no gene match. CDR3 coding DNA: TGTGCCAGCAGCCCCGCGGGGGGAATTGGCGAGCAGTACTTC. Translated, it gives CASSPAGGIGEQYF.

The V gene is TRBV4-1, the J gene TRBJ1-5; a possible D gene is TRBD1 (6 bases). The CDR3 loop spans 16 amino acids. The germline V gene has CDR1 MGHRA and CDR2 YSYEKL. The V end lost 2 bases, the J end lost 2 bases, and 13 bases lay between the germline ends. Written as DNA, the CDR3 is TGCGCCAGCAGCCAATGGGGGGCCACGGGCAATCAGCCCCAGCATTTT. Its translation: CASSQWGATGNQPQHF.